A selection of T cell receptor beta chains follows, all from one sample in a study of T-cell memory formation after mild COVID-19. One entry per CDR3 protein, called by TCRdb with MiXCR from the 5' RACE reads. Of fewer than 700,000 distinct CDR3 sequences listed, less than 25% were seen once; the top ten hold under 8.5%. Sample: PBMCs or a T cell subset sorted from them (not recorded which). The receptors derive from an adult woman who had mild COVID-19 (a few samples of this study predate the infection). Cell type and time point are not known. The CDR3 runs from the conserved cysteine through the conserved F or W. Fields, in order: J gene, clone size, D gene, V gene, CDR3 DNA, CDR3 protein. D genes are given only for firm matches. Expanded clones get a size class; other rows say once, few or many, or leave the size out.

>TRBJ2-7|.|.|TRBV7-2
TGTGCCAGCAGCTCCCGGGCCCTCTACGAGCAGTACTTC
CASSSRALYEQYF
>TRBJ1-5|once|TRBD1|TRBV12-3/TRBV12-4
TGTGCCAGCAGTCACGGGACAGGGGACAATCAGCCCCAGCATTTT
CASSHGTGDNQPQHF
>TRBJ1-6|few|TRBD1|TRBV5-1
TGCGCCAGCAGCTTGGACAGGGGGCACTCACCCCTCCACTTT
CASSLDRGHSPLHF
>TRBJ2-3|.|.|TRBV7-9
TGTGCCAGCAGCTTACCCCCTGGCGGGCCCAACACAGATACGCAGTATTTT
CASSLPPGGPNTDTQYF
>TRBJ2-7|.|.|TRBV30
TGTGCCTGGAATAGGGACCCCTACGAGCAGTACTTC
CAWNRDPYEQYF
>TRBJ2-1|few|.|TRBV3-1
TGTGCCAGCAGCCAAGGCTGGGACTCCTACAATGAGCAGTTCTTC
CASSQGWDSYNEQFF
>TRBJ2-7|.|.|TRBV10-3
TGTGCCATCAGTGGTGACTCGCTTATCTACGAGCAGTACTTC
CAISGDSLIYEQYF
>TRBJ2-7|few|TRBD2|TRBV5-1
TGCGCCAGCAGCTTGACTAGCGGGCCCTCGGTCGAGCAGTACTTC
CASSLTSGPSVEQYF
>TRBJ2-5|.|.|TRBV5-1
TGCGCCAGCAGCTTGATTGGGGGGCTAAATCAAGAGACCCAGTACTTC
CASSLIGGLNQETQYF
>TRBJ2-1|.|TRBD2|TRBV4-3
TGCGCCAGCAGCCACCAACGGACTAGCGGGAGCGATGAGCAGTTCTTC
CASSHQRTSGSDEQFF
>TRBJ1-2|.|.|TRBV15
TGTGCCACCAGCAGAGATCCAGGACAAGATTATGGCTACACCTTC
CATSRDPGQDYGYTF
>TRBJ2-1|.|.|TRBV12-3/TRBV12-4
TGTGCCAGCATCGCGGACTACGATGAGCAGTTCTTC
CASIADYDEQFF
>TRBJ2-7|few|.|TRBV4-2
TGTGCCAGCAGCCAAGATTCCCTTGGGGGTCTTAGCTCCTACGAGCAGTACTTC
CASSQDSLGGLSSYEQYF
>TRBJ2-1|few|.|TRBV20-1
TGCAGTGCTAGAGTCGGGGCGCGAGAGCAGTTCTTC
CSARVGAREQFF
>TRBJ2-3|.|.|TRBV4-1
TGCGCCAGCAGCCAAGTCGCCAGCCTCACAGATACGCAGTATTTT
CASSQVASLTDTQYF
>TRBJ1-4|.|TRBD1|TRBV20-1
TGCAGTGCTAGAATGTGGGACAGGGTAGCTGAAAAACTGTTTTTT
CSARMWDRVAEKLFF
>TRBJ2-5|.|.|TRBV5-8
TGTGCCAGCAGCCTAAGGAGGGTGCGCGGAGAGACCCAGTACTTC
CASSLRRVRGETQYF
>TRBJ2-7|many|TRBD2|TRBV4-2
TGTGCCAGCAGCCCCCAGCGGGATCCCCGCTACGAGCAGTACTTC
CASSPQRDPRYEQYF
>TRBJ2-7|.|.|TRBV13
TGTGCCAGCAGCCCCCCAGGGCCCGGCCACGAGCAGTACTTC
CASSPPGPGHEQYF
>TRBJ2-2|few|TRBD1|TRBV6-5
TGTGCCAGCAAGGCTGACAGGGGTGTCACCGGGGAGCTGTTTTTT
CASKADRGVTGELFF
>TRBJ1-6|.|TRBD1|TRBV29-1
TGCAGCGTTGGGACAGGGGATAATTCACCCCTCCACTTT
CSVGTGDNSPLHF
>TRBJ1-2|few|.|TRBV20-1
TGCAGTGCTAGATCTTTGGTTACGGAGAACTATGGCTACACCTTC
CSARSLVTENYGYTF